The TCR beta chain described here comes from a study of blood T cell repertoires in COVID-19. Categorization into cohorts depended on clinical history that participants reported. This CDR3 comprises 12 residues. Germline CDR1 and CDR2: LGHDT and YNNKEL (reference sequence). J was trimmed by 8 bases and V by 4 bases; bases with no gene match: 4. Original processing notes: Counts of nucleated cells, estimated from reference gene primer amplification, were obtained. TCRdb keeps only in-frame clones here, not all; method: immunoSEQ multiplex PCR. V and J calls and clone size follow that table, whereas D and trimming were derived from the DNA. The sample gives 200,000 to 250,000 clones, 70% to 85% of which show up once; 3% to 3.5% is in the top ten.

The J gene is TRBJ1-1, the V gene TRBV3-1 (or the pseudogene TRBV3-2); 7 bases line up with TRBD1. This clonotype originated in a woman in her sixties or seventies who had recovered from COVID-19. The sequenced sample was PBMCs or T cells enriched from blood (not recorded which). Written as DNA, the CDR3 is TGTGCCAGCAGCCTAGAGGACAGGGAAGCTTTCTTT. Its translation: CASSLEDREAFF.